This T cell receptor beta chain derives from a study of CD8 T cells in ankylosing spondylitis. TCRdb re-analysed the 5' RACE reads in MiXCR, keeping a single row per CDR3 protein. The sample has over 200,000 distinct CDR3 sequences, roughly a tenth seen once. This clonotype was counted a few times. Its antigen remains unidentified. Looked up from germline, CDR1 is SNHLY and CDR2 is FYNNEI. Trimming took off 7 bases at V and 5 bases at J, with 14 bases between the two ends. There are 13 residues in the CDR3. Notes on the study in general: Disease-associated clones were CD8+ and fairly uncommon in peripheral blood. It appeared that ankylosing spondylitis blood was characterized by a TCR beta motif of eight highly homologous variants. Reactive arthritis synovial fluid and blood were previously reported to contain some motif variants. As reported, disease-linked clones showed significant enrichment in matched ankylosing spondylitis synovial fluid.

Sequences were obtained from blood, either unsorted or a sorted T cell fraction (not recorded which). The chain uses TRBV2 and TRBJ2-5, with no clear D. This receptor was taken from a male donor with ankylosing spondylitis or in good health (not recorded which). For the CDR3, the DNA is TGTGCCAGCACCAGCAACATGGCGGAGACCCAGTACTTC. This gives the protein CASTSNMAETQYF.